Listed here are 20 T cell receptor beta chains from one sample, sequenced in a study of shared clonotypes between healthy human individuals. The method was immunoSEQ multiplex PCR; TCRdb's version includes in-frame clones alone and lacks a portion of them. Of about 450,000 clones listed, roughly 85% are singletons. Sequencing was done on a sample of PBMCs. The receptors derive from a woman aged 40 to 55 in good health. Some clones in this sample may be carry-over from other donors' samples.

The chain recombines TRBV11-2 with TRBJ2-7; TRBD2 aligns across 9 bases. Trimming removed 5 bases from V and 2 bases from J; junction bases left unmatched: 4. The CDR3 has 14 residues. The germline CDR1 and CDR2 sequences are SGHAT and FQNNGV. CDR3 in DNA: TGTGCCAGCAGCGGGACTAGCAGCGCCTACGAGCAGTACTTC. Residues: CASSGTSSAYEQYF.

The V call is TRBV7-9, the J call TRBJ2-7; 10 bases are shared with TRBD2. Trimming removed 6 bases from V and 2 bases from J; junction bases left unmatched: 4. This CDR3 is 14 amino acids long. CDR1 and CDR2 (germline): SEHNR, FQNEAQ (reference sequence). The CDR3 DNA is TGTGCCAGCAGAGGACTAGCGGACACCTACGAGCAGTACTTC. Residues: CASRGLADTYEQYF. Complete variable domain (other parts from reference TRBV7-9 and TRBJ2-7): DTGVSQNPRHKITKRGQNVTFRCDPISEHNRLYWYRQTLGQGPEFLTYFQNEAQLEKSRLLSDRFSAERPKGSFSTLEIQRTEQGDSAMYLCASRGLADTYEQYFGPGTRLTVT.

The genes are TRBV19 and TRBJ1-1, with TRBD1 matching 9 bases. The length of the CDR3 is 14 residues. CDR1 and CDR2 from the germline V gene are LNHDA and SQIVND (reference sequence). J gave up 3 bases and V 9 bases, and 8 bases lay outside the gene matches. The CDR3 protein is CASHRGPGDTEAFF. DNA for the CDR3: TGTGCCAGCCACAGGGGGCCAGGGGACACTGAAGCTTTCTTT.

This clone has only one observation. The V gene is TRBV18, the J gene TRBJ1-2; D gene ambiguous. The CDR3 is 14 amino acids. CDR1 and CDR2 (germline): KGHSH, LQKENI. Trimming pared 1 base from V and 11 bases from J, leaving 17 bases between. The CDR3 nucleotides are TGTGCCAGCTCACCACTTCTCCGAGAGCACGGGTACACCTTC. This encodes CASSPLLREHGYTF. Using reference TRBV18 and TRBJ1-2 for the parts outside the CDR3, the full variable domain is NAGVMQNPRHLVRRRGQEARLRCSPMKGHSHVYWYRQLPEEGLKFMVYLQKENIIDESGMPKERFSAEFPKEGPSILRIQQVVRGDSAAYFCASSPLLREHGYTFGSGTRLTVV.

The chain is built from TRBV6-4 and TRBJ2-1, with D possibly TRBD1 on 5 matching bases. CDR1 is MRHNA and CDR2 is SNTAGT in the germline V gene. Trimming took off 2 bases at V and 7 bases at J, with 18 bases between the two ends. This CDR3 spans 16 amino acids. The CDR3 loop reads CASSDIWAGRANEQFF. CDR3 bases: TGTGCCAGCAGTGACATATGGGCAGGGCGCGCGAATGAGCAGTTCTTC.

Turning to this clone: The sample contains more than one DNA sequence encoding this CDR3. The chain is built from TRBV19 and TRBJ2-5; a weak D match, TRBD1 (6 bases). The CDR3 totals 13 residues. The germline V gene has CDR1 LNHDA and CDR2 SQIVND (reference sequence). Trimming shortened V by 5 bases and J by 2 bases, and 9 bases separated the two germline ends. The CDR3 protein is CASSRGQQETQYF. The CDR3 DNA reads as TGTGCCAGTAGTCGTGGACAGCAAGAGACCCAGTACTTC.

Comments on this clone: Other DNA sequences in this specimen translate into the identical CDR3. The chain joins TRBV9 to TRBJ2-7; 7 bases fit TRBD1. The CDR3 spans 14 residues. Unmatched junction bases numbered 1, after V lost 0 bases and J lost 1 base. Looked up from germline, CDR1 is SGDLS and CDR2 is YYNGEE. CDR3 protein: CASSVGDSSYEQYF. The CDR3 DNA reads TGTGCCAGCAGCGTAGGGGACAGTTCCTACGAGCAGTACTTC.

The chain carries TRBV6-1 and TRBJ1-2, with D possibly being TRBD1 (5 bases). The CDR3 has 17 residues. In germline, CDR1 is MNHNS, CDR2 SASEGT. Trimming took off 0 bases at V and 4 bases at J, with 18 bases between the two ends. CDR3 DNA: TGTGCCAGCAGTGAAGCGCTTTCTCTCGGGGCCCCCTATGGCTACACCTTC. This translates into CASSEALSLGAPYGYTF.

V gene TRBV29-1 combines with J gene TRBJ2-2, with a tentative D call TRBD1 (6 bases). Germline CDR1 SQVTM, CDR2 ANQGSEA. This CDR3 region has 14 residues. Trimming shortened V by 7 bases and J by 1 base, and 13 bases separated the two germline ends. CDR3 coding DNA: TGCAGCGGTGCCAGGGGCGGGAACACCGGGGAGCTGTTTTTT. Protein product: CSGARGGNTGELFF.

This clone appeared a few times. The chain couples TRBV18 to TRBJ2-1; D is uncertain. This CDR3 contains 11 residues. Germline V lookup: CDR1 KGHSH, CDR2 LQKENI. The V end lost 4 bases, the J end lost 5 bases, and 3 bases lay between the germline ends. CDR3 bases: TGTGCCAGCTCACAAGACAATGAGCAGTTCTTC. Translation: CASSQDNEQFF.

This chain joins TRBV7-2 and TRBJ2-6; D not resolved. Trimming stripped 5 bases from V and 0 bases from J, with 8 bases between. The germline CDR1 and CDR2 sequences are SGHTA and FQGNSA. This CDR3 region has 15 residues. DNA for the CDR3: TGTGCCAGCAGCGAAGTAATCTCTGGGGCCAACGTCCTGACTTTC. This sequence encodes CASSEVISGANVLTF.

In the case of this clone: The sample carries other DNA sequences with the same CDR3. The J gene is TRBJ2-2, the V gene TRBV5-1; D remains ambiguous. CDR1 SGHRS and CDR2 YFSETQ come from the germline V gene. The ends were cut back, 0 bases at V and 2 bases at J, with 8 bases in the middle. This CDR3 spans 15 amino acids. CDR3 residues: CASSLDFLNTGELFF. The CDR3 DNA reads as TGCGCCAGCAGCTTGGATTTCCTAAACACCGGGGAGCTGTTTTTT.

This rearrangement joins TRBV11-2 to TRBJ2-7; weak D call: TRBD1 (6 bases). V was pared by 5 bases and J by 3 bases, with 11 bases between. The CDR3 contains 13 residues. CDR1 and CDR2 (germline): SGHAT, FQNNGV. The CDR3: CASSPGQNYEQYF. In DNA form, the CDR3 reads TGTGCCAGCAGCCCTGGACAGAACTACGAGCAGTACTTC.

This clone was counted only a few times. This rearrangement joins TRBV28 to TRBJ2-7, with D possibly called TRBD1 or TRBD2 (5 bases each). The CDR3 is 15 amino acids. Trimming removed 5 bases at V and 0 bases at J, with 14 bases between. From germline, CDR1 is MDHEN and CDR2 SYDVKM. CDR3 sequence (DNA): TGTGCCAGCAGTAGGGGACCGACGAGCTCCTACGAGCAGTACTTC. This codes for CASSRGPTSSYEQYF.

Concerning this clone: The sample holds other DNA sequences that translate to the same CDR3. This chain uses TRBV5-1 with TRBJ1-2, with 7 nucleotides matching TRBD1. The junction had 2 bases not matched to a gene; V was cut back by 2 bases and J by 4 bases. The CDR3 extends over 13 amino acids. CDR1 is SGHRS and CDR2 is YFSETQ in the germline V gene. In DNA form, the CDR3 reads TGCGCCAGCAGCTTCGGGACAGCCTATGGCTACACCTTC. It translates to CASSFGTAYGYTF.

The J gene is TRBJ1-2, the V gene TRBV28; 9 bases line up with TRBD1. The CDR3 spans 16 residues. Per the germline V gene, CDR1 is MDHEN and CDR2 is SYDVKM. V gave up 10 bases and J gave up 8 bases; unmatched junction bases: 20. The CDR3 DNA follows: TGTGCCACCCTCTTCGGGACAGGGCCTCTTGGGAGGGGCTACACCTTC. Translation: CATLFGTGPLGRGYTF.

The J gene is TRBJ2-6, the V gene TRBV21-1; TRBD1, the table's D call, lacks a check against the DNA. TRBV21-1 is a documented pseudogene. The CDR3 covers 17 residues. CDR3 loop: CASSKMGSYSGANVLTF. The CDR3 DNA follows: TGTGCCAGCAGCAAAATGGGCAGTTACTCTGGGGCCAACGTCCTGACTTTC.

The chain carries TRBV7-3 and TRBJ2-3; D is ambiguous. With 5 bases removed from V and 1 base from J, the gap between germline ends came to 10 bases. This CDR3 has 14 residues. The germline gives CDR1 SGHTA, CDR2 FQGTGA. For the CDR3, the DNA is TGTGCCAGCAGCCCCCTACAGCGCACAGATACGCAGTATTTT. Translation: CASSPLQRTDTQYF.

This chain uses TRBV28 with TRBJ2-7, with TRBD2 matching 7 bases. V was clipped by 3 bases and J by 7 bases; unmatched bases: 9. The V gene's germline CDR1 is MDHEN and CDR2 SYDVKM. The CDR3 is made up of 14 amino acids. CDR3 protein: CASSFAGAGEEQYF. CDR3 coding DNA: TGTGCCAGCAGTTTTGCGGGAGCTGGGGAAGAGCAGTACTTC.

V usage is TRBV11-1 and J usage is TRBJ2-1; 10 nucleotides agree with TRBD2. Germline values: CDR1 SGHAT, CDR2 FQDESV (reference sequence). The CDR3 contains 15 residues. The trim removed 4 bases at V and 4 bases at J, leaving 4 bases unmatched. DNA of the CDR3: TGTGCCAGCAGCTCTAGCGGGAGTAATTACAATGAGCAGTTCTTC. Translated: CASSSSGSNYNEQFF.